The 22 T cell receptor beta chains below were found in one sample sequenced in a study of identical twins. TCRdb ran MiXCR on the 5' RACE reads and lists one entry per CDR3 protein. The table lists hundreds of thousands of distinct CDR3 sequences, around 20% of them singletons. These data were also filed under a second study, of T cells expressing NK-cell markers.

Sequencing was carried out using PBMCs. The receptors here all came from a woman aged 18-29 years in good health.

The CDR3 nucleotides read TGCAGTGCTACGGGGGCTGGGGCTAGCGGGAGGACGACTACCTCAACCGGGGAGCTGTTTTTT. Protein: CSATGAGASGRTTTSTGELFF. The gene calls are TRBV20-1 and TRBJ2-2; 11 nucleotides align to TRBD2. This CDR3 has 21 residues. Germline CDR1 and CDR2: DFQATT and SNEGSKA (reference sequence). After removal of 4 bases from V and 5 bases from J, the junction contained 24 bases not matched to a gene.

Many counts were recorded for this clonotype. The chain recombines TRBV12-3 or TRBV12-4 with TRBJ1-2; D unclear. The CDR3 runs to 12 residues. V was cut by 6 bases and J by 2 bases, with 7 bases left in between. As DNA, the CDR3 is TGTGCCAGCAGCCGGAACAACTATGGCTACACCTTC. Protein product: CASSRNNYGYTF.

This clonotype has more than one count but fewer than ten. The rearrangement uses TRBV10-3 and TRBJ2-3; 9 bases align to TRBD2. The CDR3 is 15 residues long. Per the germline V gene, CDR1 is ENHRY and CDR2 is SYGVKD. With 8 bases clipped from V and 3 bases from J, the junction kept 9 bases outside the gene matches. CDR3 residues: CAIGATSGLTDTQYF. The CDR3 coding sequence is TGTGCCATCGGGGCGACTAGCGGCCTGACAGATACGCAGTATTTT.

This clonotype was observed a few times. The V gene is TRBV10-3, the J gene TRBJ2-1; either TRBD1 or TRBD2 may fit D (5 bases each). The length of the CDR3 is 15 residues. In germline, CDR1 is ENHRY, CDR2 SYGVKD. Trimming stripped 2 bases from V and 2 bases from J, with 10 bases between. CDR3 in DNA: TGTGCCATCAGTGAGGGGGGTTTGGCCTACAATGAGCAGTTCTTC. This translates into CAISEGGLAYNEQFF.

The chain combines TRBV7-2 with TRBJ2-7, with D uncertain. The CDR3 totals 13 residues. CDR1 is SGHTA, CDR2 FQGNSA, per germline. The ends were cut back, 6 bases at V and 5 bases at J, with 14 bases in the middle. CDR3 DNA: TGTGCCAGCAGTTTTGAGTTAGCCAACGAGCAGTACTTC. The encoded protein is CASSFELANEQYF. The full variable domain, its missing parts supplied by reference TRBV7-2 and TRBJ2-7, is GAGVSQSPSNKVTEKGKDVELRCDPISGHTALYWYRQSLGQGLEFLIYFQGNSAPDKSGLPSDRFSAERTGGSVSTLTIQRTQQEDSAVYLCASSFELANEQYFGPGTRLTVT.

Details on this clonotype: The CDR3 carries no conserved terminal phenylalanine or tryptophan, so it likely arises from a read error. The gene calls are TRBV6-5 and TRBJ2-1, with a weak D call TRBD2 (6 bases). There are 12 residues in the CDR3. CDR1 is MNHEY, CDR2 SVGAGI, per germline. The V and J ends lost 7 bases and 6 bases respectively, with 10 bases between them. The DNA for the CDR3 is TGTGCCAGCAAGAAGACTAGCAATGAGCAGTTCTTG. It yields the protein CASKKTSNEQFL.

This clonotype has only a few counts. The junction shows a germline mismatch at one end, possibly a read error. The chain combines TRBV5-1 with TRBJ2-6; D remains unclear. The CDR3 spans 14 residues. Germline CDR1 is SGHRS and CDR2 is YFSETQ. The CDR3 DNA reads as TGTGCCAGCAGCTTAGTAGGGGGGGCCAACGTCCTGACTTTC. Translated, it gives CASSLVGGANVLTF.

Ten or more counts support this clonotype. The chain carries TRBV6-1 and TRBJ2-2; D tentatively fits TRBD1 or TRBD2 (5 bases each). V gave up 5 bases and J gave up 1 base, with 11 bases separating them. This CDR3 region has 15 residues. Germline CDR1 MNHNS, CDR2 SASEGT. CDR3 sequence reads: CASSTTGGNTGELFF. CDR3 coding DNA: TGTGCCAGCAGTACCACAGGAGGGAACACCGGGGAGCTGTTTTTT.

The chain carries TRBV7-6 and TRBJ2-7, with no clear D. The CDR3 length is 11 residues. Germline-derived CDR1 and CDR2 are SGHVS and FNYEAQ. The V gene lost 3 bases and the J gene lost 6 bases, with 6 bases spanning the gap. Here the CDR3 DNA reads TGTGCCAGCAGCTTTGGTTGCGAGCAGTACTTC. Its protein product is CASSFGCEQYF.

The chain employs TRBV12-3 or TRBV12-4 and TRBJ2-3; D may be TRBD1 or TRBD2 (5 bases each). There are 13 residues in the CDR3. V lost 6 bases, J lost 10 bases, and 17 bases lay in between. In DNA, the CDR3 is TGTGCCAGCAGGGATGAGGGGTTCGGGGCGCAGTATTTT. Protein sequence: CASRDEGFGAQYF.

The sample holds many counts of this clonotype. This chain links TRBV20-1 with TRBJ2-5; the D is unclear. The germline gives CDR1 DFQATT, CDR2 SNEGSKA (reference sequence). This CDR3 is 11 amino acids long. Here the CDR3 DNA reads TGCAGCCCCCAGTACCAAGAGACCCAGTACTTC. Translated, it gives CSPQYQETQYF.

This clonotype occurred a few times. The rearrangement links TRBV20-1 to TRBJ2-5; a possible D gene is TRBD2 (6 bases). The CDR3 spans 13 residues. V lost 6 bases and J 3 bases, leaving 14 bases between the germline ends. The germline V gene has CDR1 DFQATT and CDR2 SNEGSKA (reference sequence). The CDR3 DNA reads TGCAGTGCCCTCAACGGCGGGGAAGAGACCCAGTACTTC. This encodes CSALNGGEETQYF.

This clonotype turned up a few times. The V and J genes are TRBV20-1 and TRBJ1-1; a possible D gene is TRBD1 (6 bases). Trimming stripped 2 bases from V and 5 bases from J, with 15 bases between. Germline V gives CDR1 DFQATT, CDR2 SNEGSKA (reference sequence). The length of the CDR3 is 14 residues. DNA for the CDR3: TGCAGTGCTAGATCACAGGGTCTAAGAACTGAAGCTTTCTTT. Residues: CSARSQGLRTEAFF.

This clonotype has just a few counts. This chain uses TRBV6-5 with TRBJ2-3; the D gene is possibly TRBD2 (5 bases). V lost 0 bases and J lost 5, with 6 bases in between. The CDR3 consists of 13 residues. Germline V CDR1 and CDR2: MNHEY, SVGAGI. CDR3 DNA: TGTGCCAGCAGTTACTCACTAGTAGATACGCAGTATTTT. Translation: CASSYSLVDTQYF.

The chain has TRBV30 and TRBJ2-2; D remains ambiguous. CDR1 and CDR2 (germline): GTSNPN, SVGIG (reference sequence). The CDR3 has 13 residues. Between the trimmed V and J ends, which lost 1 base and 4 bases, there was a span of 7 bases. The CDR3 nucleotides are TGTGCCTGGAGTGGCAGCATCACCGGGGAGCTGTTTTTT. Its protein is CAWSGSITGELFF. The complete variable domain, with remaining parts taken from reference TRBV30 and TRBJ2-2, reads SQTIHQWPATLVQPVGSPLSLECTVEGTSNPNLYWYRQAAGRGLQLLFYSVGIGQISSEVPQNLSASRPQDRQFILSSKKLLLSDSGFYLCAWSGSITGELFFGEGSRLTVL.

The chain couples TRBV11-2 to TRBJ2-2, with 7 bases matching TRBD2. Germline CDR1 and CDR2: SGHAT and FQNNGV. Germline trimming cut 1 base from V and 1 base from J; bases unmatched to any gene: 3. The CDR3 covers 16 residues. The CDR3 DNA follows: TGTGCCAGCAGCTTAGCACAGCGGGGGAACACCGGGGAGCTGTTTTTT. This encodes CASSLAQRGNTGELFF.

This clonotype appeared a few times. J is TRBJ2-3 and V is TRBV20-1; the match to TRBD1 covers 8 bases. This CDR3 comprises 14 residues. V dropped 5 bases and J dropped 2; count of bases not matched to a gene: 6. Germline V CDR1 and CDR2: DFQATT, SNEGSKA (reference sequence). CDR3 nucleotides: TGCAGTGCTGTGACAGGGGCCCCCACAGATACGCAGTATTTT. This codes for CSAVTGAPTDTQYF.

V gene TRBV7-9 combines with J gene TRBJ2-1; weak D call: TRBD2 (7 bases). The length of the CDR3 is 14 residues. Germline V gives CDR1 SEHNR, CDR2 FQNEAQ (reference sequence). V was pared by 5 bases and J by 5 bases, with 13 bases between. The CDR3 bases are TGTGCCAGCAGCCGAGGGGGGGTCAACAATGAGCAGTTCTTC. This encodes CASSRGGVNNEQFF. Drawing the rest from reference TRBV7-9 and TRBJ2-1, the complete variable domain is DTGVSQNPRHKITKRGQNVTFRCDPISEHNRLYWYRQTLGQGPEFLTYFQNEAQLEKSRLLSDRFSAERPKGSFSTLEIQRTEQGDSAMYLCASSRGGVNNEQFFGPGTRLTVL.

A remark on this clonotype: At one end, the junction sequence differs from germline, possibly due to a read error. The chain joins TRBV7-7 to TRBJ2-2; 8 nucleotides match TRBD1. CDR1 is SSHAT, CDR2 FNYEAQ, per germline (reference sequence). The CDR3 sequence is 15 residues long. CDR3 residues: CASSRPGQGTGELFF. CDR3 sequence (DNA): TGTGCTAGCAGCCGGCCTGGACAGGGAACCGGGGAGCTGTTTTTT.

The chain joins TRBV29-1 to TRBJ2-5, with D maybe TRBD2 (5 bases). V was cut by 4 bases and J by 5 bases, with 14 bases left in between. The CDR3 is 13 residues long. Germline CDR1 and CDR2: SQVTM and ANQGSEA. DNA for the CDR3: TGCAGCGTTGCCTCGGCGGGTAGGGAGACCCAGTACTTC. Protein sequence: CSVASAGRETQYF. The full variable domain, with the rest looked up from reference TRBV29-1 and TRBJ2-5, is SAVISQKPSRDICQRGTSLTIQCQVDSQVTMMFWYRQQPGQSLTLIATANQGSEATYESGFVIDKFPISRPNLTFSTLTVSNMSPEDSSIYLCSVASAGRETQYFGPGTRLLVL.

Only a few counts were recorded for this clonotype. CDR3 sequence (DNA): TGCGCCAGCAGCTTGGTCCGGGGGCCTGAGCAGTTCTTC. Amino acids: CASSLVRGPEQFF. The rearrangement uses TRBV5-1 and TRBJ2-1; the D gene could be TRBD1 or TRBD2 (6 bases each). CDR3 length equals 13 residues. The V end was cut by 0 bases, the J end by 9 bases, with 10 bases between. Germline V gene data show CDR1 as SGHRS and CDR2 as YFSETQ.

There are a few counts of this clonotype. The V call is TRBV6-5, the J call TRBJ1-5, with TRBD1 matching 9 bases. This CDR3 comprises 15 residues. The ends lost 2 bases at V and 5 bases at J; junction bases unmatched: 4. CDR1 is MNHEY and CDR2 is SVGAGI in the germline V gene. CDR3 loop: CASSYPGTGYQPQHF. The CDR3 bases are TGTGCCAGCAGTTACCCTGGGACAGGGTATCAGCCCCAGCATTTT.